These 19 T cell receptor beta chains originate from one sample sequenced in a study of T-cell reconstitution after alpha-beta-depleted transplantation in children. Unique molecular identifiers were incorporated into the prepared TCRbeta library. TCRdb re-called the PCR reads through MiXCR, storing one row per CDR3 protein. The sample gives some 200,000 distinct CDR3 sequences, 8.4% of which show up once; about 40% is in the top ten. Sequences were derived from PBMCs, mostly from graft donor cells, sampled 360 days after TCRalphabeta/CD19-depleted stem cell transplant. Receptors originate from a male patient under 10 years old who had a stem cell transplant for acute myeloid leukemia, so the T cells may come from the graft donor.

This clonotype was seen repeatedly, ten times or more. J is TRBJ2-1 and V is TRBV11-2; 8 positions match TRBD2. V trimming: 5 bases; J trimming: 6 bases; junction bases outside the gene matches: 12. CDR3 length: 16 residues. Germline CDR1 SGHAT, CDR2 FQNNGV. In DNA form, the CDR3 reads TGTGCCAGCAGCCCCTTAGCGGGATTCGAAGGCAATGAGCAGTTCTTC. It codes for CASSPLAGFEGNEQFF.

This clonotype was seen many times. J is TRBJ2-2 and V is TRBV9; 12 bases align to TRBD1. With 6 bases clipped from V and 3 bases from J, the junction kept 6 bases outside the gene matches. Per germline, CDR1 SGDLS and CDR2 YYNGEE. The CDR3 spans 16 residues. The DNA for the CDR3 is TGTGCCAGCAAGGGACAGGGGGCGCAGGACACCGGGGAGCTGTTTTTT. Translation: CASKGQGAQDTGELFF.

This clonotype was found many times. The rearrangement uses TRBV7-3 and TRBJ2-7, with 13 nucleotides matching TRBD2. The germline V gene has CDR1 SGHTA and CDR2 FQGTGA. Unmatched junction bases numbered 1, after V lost 2 bases and J lost 3 bases. This CDR3 contains 15 residues. DNA for the CDR3: TGTGCCAGCAGCTTAGGACTAGCGGGAGACTACGAGCAGTACTTC. Protein sequence: CASSLGLAGDYEQYF.

Only a few counts were recorded for this clonotype. The CDR3 coding sequence is TGCAGCGTTGATCCTGAGGGCGCTGAGACCCAGTACTTC. Translating it yields CSVDPEGAETQYF. This rearrangement joins TRBV29-1 to TRBJ2-5, with D possibly matching TRBD2 (5 bases). The CDR3 contains 13 residues. Germline V gene lookup returns CDR1 SQVTM and CDR2 ANQGSEA. The germline V and J ends were trimmed by 3 bases and 5 bases, with 13 bases remaining between them.

This clonotype was observed a few times. This chain joins TRBV14 and TRBJ2-5, with D hard to call. This CDR3 region has 13 residues. Germline V CDR1 and CDR2: SGHDN, FVKESK. The V end lost 0 bases, the J end lost 7 bases, and 9 bases lay between the germline ends. The CDR3 DNA is TGTGCCAGCAGCCAAGATCAACGTAGGACCCAGTACTTC. Encoded protein: CASSQDQRRTQYF.

This sequence joins TRBV5-6 and TRBJ2-1; TRBD1 matches 10 bases. In germline, CDR1 is SGHDT, CDR2 YYEEEE. The CDR3 is 15 residues long. Trimming cost V 3 bases and J 5 bases; bases outside gene matches: 5. The CDR3 nucleotides are TGTGCCAGCAGCTCGGGACAGGGGTACGACAATGAGCAGTTCTTC. It specifies CASSSGQGYDNEQFF. Full variable domain (missing parts from reference TRBV5-6 and TRBJ2-1): DAGVTQSPTHLIKTRGQQVTLRCSPKSGHDTVSWYQQALGQGPQFIFQYYEEEERQRGNFPDRFSGHQFPNYSSELNVNALLLGDSALYLCASSSGQGYDNEQFFGPGTRLTVL.

This clonotype was detected only a few times. The V call is TRBV10-3, the J call TRBJ2-3; 14 bases line up with TRBD2. CDR1 is ENHRY and CDR2 is SYGVKD in the germline V gene. The length of the CDR3 is 20 residues. J was trimmed by 1 base and V by 3 bases; bases with no gene match: 12. CDR3 loop: CAISDPTPRLAGGRTDTQYF. The CDR3 nucleotides are TGTGCCATCAGTGATCCGACTCCACGACTAGCGGGGGGGCGCACAGATACGCAGTATTTT.

This clonotype was counted at least ten times. The CDR3 sequence: CSATLAGAGTDTQYF. The CDR3 bases are TGCAGTGCTACCTTAGCGGGAGCGGGCACAGATACGCAGTATTTT. The chain links TRBV20-1 to TRBJ2-3, with 9 nucleotides matching TRBD2. The CDR3 loop spans 15 amino acids. With V trimmed by 4 bases and J by 1 base, 6 bases remained unmatched. The germline gives CDR1 DFQATT, CDR2 SNEGSKA (reference sequence).

This clonotype was observed a few times. This chain joins TRBV5-1 and TRBJ2-5; D possibly matches TRBD1 or TRBD2 (5 bases each). CDR1 SGHRS and CDR2 YFSETQ come from the germline V gene. The CDR3 has 13 amino acids. Trimming removed 3 bases at V and 1 base at J, with 7 bases between. This chain's CDR3 is CASSSGPQETQYF. The DNA for the CDR3 is TGCGCCAGCAGCTCGGGACCCCAAGAGACCCAGTACTTC.

Written as DNA, the CDR3 is TGTGCCAGCAGTGTACAGGGGGCCATCTATGGCTACACCTTC. This gives the protein CASSVQGAIYGYTF. The V gene is TRBV2, the J gene TRBJ1-2, with 9 nucleotides matching TRBD1. Per germline, CDR1 SNHLY and CDR2 FYNNEI. The CDR3 totals 14 residues. The V segment lost 4 bases and the J segment 4 bases; nucleotides outside the gene matches: 4. Using reference TRBV2 and TRBJ1-2 for the parts outside the CDR3, the full variable domain is EPEVTQTPSHQVTQMGQEVILRCVPISNHLYFYWYRQILGQKVEFLVSFYNNEISEKSEIFDDQFSVERPDGSNFTLKIRSTKLEDSAMYFCASSVQGAIYGYTFGSGTRLTVV.

J is TRBJ1-4 and V is TRBV7-9; 10 bases line up with TRBD1. The V segment lost 1 base and the J segment 5 bases; nucleotides outside the gene matches: 1. The CDR3 extends over 15 amino acids. Germline CDR1 and CDR2: SEHNR and FQNEAQ (reference sequence). This CDR3 is CASSLEGQGNEKLFF. Here the CDR3 DNA reads TGTGCCAGCAGCTTAGAGGGACAGGGGAATGAAAAACTGTTTTTT.

This clonotype was detected a few times. The chain recombines TRBV29-1 with TRBJ2-4; 9 nucleotides match TRBD1. CDR1 and CDR2 from the germline V gene are SQVTM and ANQGSEA. J was trimmed by 0 bases and V by 6 bases; bases with no gene match: 21. CDR3 length: 20 amino acids. The CDR3 here is CSVRNSAQGARGIAKNIQYF. Here the CDR3 DNA reads TGCAGCGTCCGGAACTCCGCACAGGGGGCGCGGGGAATAGCCAAAAACATTCAGTACTTC.

This clonotype appeared many times. The rearrangement uses TRBV5-1 and TRBJ2-1, with no clear D. In germline, CDR1 is SGHRS, CDR2 YFSETQ. V lost 4 bases and J lost 2, with 7 bases in between. The CDR3 loop spans 13 amino acids. The CDR3 sequence is CASSNGTYNEQFF. CDR3 DNA: TGCGCCAGCAGCAATGGGACCTACAATGAGCAGTTCTTC.

This clonotype occurred many times. The CDR3 DNA reads as TGTGCCAGCAGCTTTTCGGGAGATACGCAGTATTTT. Protein product: CASSFSGDTQYF. This rearrangement joins TRBV7-2 to TRBJ2-3; D not resolved. Trimming stripped 3 bases from V and 5 bases from J, with 6 bases between. The V gene's germline CDR1 is SGHTA and CDR2 FQGNSA. There are 12 residues in the CDR3. Complete variable domain (other parts from reference TRBV7-2 and TRBJ2-3): GAGVSQSPSNKVTEKGKDVELRCDPISGHTALYWYRQSLGQGLEFLIYFQGNSAPDKSGLPSDRFSAERTGGSVSTLTIQRTQQEDSAVYLCASSFSGDTQYFGPGTRLTVL.

This clonotype showed up many times. In nucleotides, the CDR3 is TGCAGTGCTTCTCAGGGGCCAGATACGCAGTATTTT. As protein: CSASQGPDTQYF. The chain couples TRBV20-1 to TRBJ2-3; D is possibly TRBD1 (6 bases). V was shortened by 5 bases and J by 4 bases, with 10 bases between the two germline ends. Germline CDR1 DFQATT, CDR2 SNEGSKA (reference sequence). This CDR3 contains 12 residues.

The table lists this clonotype with a few counts. The chain employs TRBV12-3 or TRBV12-4 and TRBJ2-5; possibly TRBD1 for D (5 bases). The CDR3 length is 15 residues. V was clipped by 0 bases and J by 5 bases, with 13 bases between them. The CDR3 protein is CASSLAGVDLETQYF. In DNA form, the CDR3 reads TGTGCCAGCAGTTTAGCAGGGGTAGACCTGGAGACCCAGTACTTC.

The CDR3 sequence is CASSFLGGQEGVRGGYTF. Here the CDR3 DNA reads TGTGCCAGCAGTTTTCTGGGCGGACAGGAAGGGGTGAGGGGAGGCTACACCTTC. The chain combines TRBV27 with TRBJ1-2, with 7 bases lining up with TRBD1. The CDR3 length is 18 residues. The junction had 21 bases not matched to a gene; V was cut back by 3 bases and J by 8 bases. Germline V lookup: CDR1 MNHEY, CDR2 SMNVEV (reference sequence).

CDR3 sequence reads: CASSSGLSKAGGISREQYF. The CDR3 DNA sequence: TGTGCCAGCAGTTCGGGACTTTCAAAAGCGGGAGGGATCTCTCGGGAGCAGTACTTC. The gene calls are TRBV2 and TRBJ2-7; 10 bases fit TRBD2. V shed 5 bases and J 7 bases; nucleotides not matched to a gene: 23. Germline assignment: CDR1 SNHLY and CDR2 FYNNEI. The CDR3 sequence is 19 residues long.

The chain has TRBV6-1 and TRBJ1-2, with 9 bases lining up with TRBD1. With V trimmed by 6 bases and J by 6 bases, 14 bases remained unmatched. The germline gives CDR1 MNHNS, CDR2 SASEGT. This CDR3 is built from 16 residues. CDR3 sequence (DNA): TGTGCCAGCAGACCTACGGGGACAGGGAAGAGGGATGGCTACACCTTC. This translates into CASRPTGTGKRDGYTF.